This T cell receptor (beta chain) is from a study of naive and memory T cell subsets. Two oligonucleotides, mixed equimolar, formed the beta constant-region primer covering TRBC1 and TRBC2. An oligonucleotide with the SP2 primer and a 12-nucleotide UMI was ligated to the cDNA 3' end. A single record per CDR3 protein comes from TCRdb applying MiXCR to the UMI-ligation and nested PCR reads. Seen here are about 85,000 distinct CDR3 sequences, less than 15% observed once, and the top ten hold around 0.99%. The CDR3 contains 14 residues. Trimming took off 0 bases at V and 4 bases at J, with 9 bases between the two ends. Germline CDR1 LGHDT, CDR2 YNNKEL (reference sequence). This clonotype was found once.

The chain employs TRBV3-1 and TRBJ2-5; no clear D gene. The sample comprised central memory CD4+ T cells from blood. The clonotype originates from a human donor in good health. CDR3 sequence reads: CASSQDPMRETQYF. The DNA of the CDR3 is TGTGCCAGCAGCCAAGACCCGATGCGAGAGACCCAGTACTTC.